This entry features one TCR beta chain sequence. What it recognizes is unknown. These data are taken from a study of cytotoxic CD8 clonotypes in ibrutinib-treated CLL. Whole-study context: Patients: 11 relapsed/refractory, roughly 15 treatment-naive, under 18 IGHV unmutated. The sample average was 255,043 productive templates and tens of thousands of productive rearrangements.

Trimming cost V 6 bases and J 1 base; bases outside gene matches: 17. This CDR3 comprises 20 residues. Germline assignment: CDR1 MNHEY and CDR2 SMNVEV (reference sequence). Study-level results: Collection times varied between progressing and sustained-remission patients.

Cryopreserved PBMCs yielded approximately 2 micrograms of genomic DNA for TCR beta libraries. The data were produced by immunoSEQ multiplex PCR, yet TCRdb's version contains in-frame clones alone and is incomplete. This table has about 160,000 clones, under 90% appearing once. This TCR came from a human donor with chronic lymphocytic leukemia. Sequenced here: PBMCs, sampled after 24 months of ibrutinib treatment. V is TRBV27 and J is TRBJ2-5, with 13 bases aligning to TRBD2. Written as DNA, the CDR3 is TGTGCCAGCAGAAAAGTACCCAAACGACTAGCGGGAGGACCCCAAGAGACCCAGTACTTC. This translates into CASRKVPKRLAGGPQETQYF.